This paragraph reports one T cell receptor (beta chain). The antigen is unknown. Second doses at about 4 or about 12 weeks were pooled. The data are from a study of T cell responses to AZD1222 COVID-19 vaccine. Study findings and constraints: Most donors were white British, females outnumbered males, and clonal diversity was possibly underestimated. At baseline, just a handful of AZD1222 recipients tested seropositive. In the spike-specific TCR repertoire, nearly half reportedly target unmutated variant regions.

Generated by immunoSEQ multiplex PCR, the TCRdb table keeps only in-frame clones and is missing some. The sample records some 180,000 clones, approximately 93% being singletons. This CDR3 region has 17 residues. Trimming cost V 8 bases and J 4 bases, with 25 bases left between them. The germline CDR1 and CDR2 sequences are SNHLY and FYNNEI. The TCR was taken from an adult who received the AZD1222 COVID-19 vaccine. V usage is TRBV2 and J usage is TRBJ2-3; perhaps TRBD1 as D (6 bases). The input for sequencing was peripheral blood, taken 28 days after the second AZD1222 dose. This chain's CDR3 is CASLGRGTQRLADTQYF. The CDR3 DNA reads as TGTGCCAGCCTCGGACGAGGGACACAGAGGTTGGCAGATACGCAGTATTTT.